This TCR beta chain was sequenced for a study of T cell repertoires in cytomegalovirus infection. The overall study: Epitope selection comprised recently identified HLA-C-restricted CMV epitopes and well-studied HLA-B-restricted CMV epitopes. General study findings and limits: HLA-C-restricted, CMV-specific TCR beta clonotypes were dominant ex vivo.

In TCRdb, the reads were re-called with MiXCR into one record per CDR3 protein. Of roughly 19,000 distinct CDR3 sequences in the sample, approximately 46% were seen once. On this clonotype itself: Its antigen is not identified.

This clonotype was sampled from a human donor in good health (CMV status not recorded). Some clones in this sample may be carry-over from other donors' samples. Source: CD8+ T cells from cultured PBMCs, taken from culture after CMV antigen stimulation.

CDR3 sequence: CASSLPSGGSYNEQFF. As DNA, the CDR3 is TGTGCCAGCAGCTTGCCCAGCGGAGGGTCCTACAATGAGCAGTTCTTC. The chain carries TRBV5-4 and TRBJ2-1; D is perhaps TRBD2 (6 bases). CDR3 length equals 16 residues. Trimming left V 1 base short and J 1 base short, with 12 bases between. Per germline, CDR1 SGHNT and CDR2 YYREEE (reference sequence). Full variable domain (remainder filled in from reference TRBV5-4 and TRBJ2-1): ETGVTQSPTHLIKTRGQQVTLRCSSQSGHNTVSWYQQALGQGPQFIFQYYREEENGRGNFPPRFSGLQFPNYSSELNVNALELDDSALYLCASSLPSGGSYNEQFFGPGTRLTVL.